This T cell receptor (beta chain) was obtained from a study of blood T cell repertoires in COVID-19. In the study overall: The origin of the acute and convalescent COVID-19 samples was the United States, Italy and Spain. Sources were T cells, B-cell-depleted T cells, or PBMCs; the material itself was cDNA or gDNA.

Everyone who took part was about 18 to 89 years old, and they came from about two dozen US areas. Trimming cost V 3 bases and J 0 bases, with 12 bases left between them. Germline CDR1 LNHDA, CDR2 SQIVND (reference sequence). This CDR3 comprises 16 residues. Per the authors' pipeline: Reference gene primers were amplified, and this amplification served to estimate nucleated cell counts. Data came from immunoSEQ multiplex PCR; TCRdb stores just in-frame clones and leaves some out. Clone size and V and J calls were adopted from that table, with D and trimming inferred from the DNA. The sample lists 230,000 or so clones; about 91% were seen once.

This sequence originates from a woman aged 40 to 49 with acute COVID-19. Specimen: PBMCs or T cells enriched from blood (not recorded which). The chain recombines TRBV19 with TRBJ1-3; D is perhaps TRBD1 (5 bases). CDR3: CASSILPGLSGNTIYF. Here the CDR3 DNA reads TGTGCCAGTAGTATCCTCCCAGGGCTCTCTGGAAACACCATATATTTT. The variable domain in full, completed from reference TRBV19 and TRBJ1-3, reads DGGITQSPKYLFRKEGQNVTLSCEQNLNHDAMYWYRQDPGQGLRLIYYSQIVNDFQKGDIAEGYSVSREKKESFPLTVTSAQKNPTAFYLCASSILPGLSGNTIYFGEGSWLTVV.